The next 29 T cell receptor beta chains were all read from a single sample in a study of cytomegalovirus exposure and HLA in healthy donors. Primers included in the PCR were 60 Vbeta and 13 Jbeta primers. The data were produced by immunoSEQ multiplex PCR, yet TCRdb's version contains in-frame clones alone and is incomplete. Found here are some 190,000 clones, about four fifths of them singletons; the top ten hold about 3.4%. The sequenced sample was PBMCs. The origin of the receptors is a man between 35 and 55 years old in good health and CMV-seropositive.

The chain combines TRBV5-1 with TRBJ1-1, with a possible D match to TRBD1 (5 bases). The CDR3 spans 15 residues. Germline lookup yields CDR1 SGHRS and CDR2 YFSETQ. Trimming stripped 0 bases from V and 0 bases from J, with 9 bases between. The CDR3 DNA is TGCGCCAGCAGCTTGGGTGGGGGGATGAACACTGAAGCTTTCTTT. Its protein is CASSLGGGMNTEAFF.

This rearrangement joins TRBV15 to TRBJ2-1, with a possible D match to TRBD1 (7 bases). Trimming cost V 0 bases and J 14 bases, with 14 bases left between them. In germline, CDR1 is LNHNV, CDR2 YYDKDF (reference sequence). The CDR3 totals 13 residues. CDR3 DNA sequence: TGTGCCACCAGCAGAGAAGGGGGCGCGGGAAAGTTCTTC. This codes for CATSREGGAGKFF.

This chain connects TRBV7-3 to TRBJ1-6; 8 positions agree with TRBD1. Per germline, CDR1 SGHTA and CDR2 FQGTGA. Losses at the gene ends were 5 bases for V and 10 bases for J; bases not matched to a gene: 10. This CDR3 contains 15 residues. CDR3 region: CASSTGQGGRSPLHF. CDR3 DNA: TGTGCCAGCAGCACTGGACAGGGAGGGAGATCACCCCTCCACTTT.

This clone was seen only once. The chain is built from TRBV6-5 and TRBJ2-5, with TRBD1 identical over 8 bases. Germline CDR1 MNHEY, CDR2 SVGAGI. The CDR3 is made up of 13 amino acids. Losses at the gene ends were 10 bases for V and 2 bases for J; bases not matched to a gene: 6. The CDR3 loop reads CATRTGPQETQYF. In DNA, the CDR3 is TGTGCCACAAGGACAGGGCCGCAAGAGACCCAGTACTTC.

The chain carries TRBV5-1 and TRBJ1-1; possibly TRBD1 for D (5 bases). In germline, CDR1 is SGHRS, CDR2 YFSETQ. V shed 1 base and J shed 3 bases, with 7 bases lying between them. CDR3 length equals 13 residues. The CDR3 protein is CASSLLTDTEAFF. The CDR3 DNA sequence: TGCGCCAGCAGCTTGCTGACAGACACTGAAGCTTTCTTT.

This clone has only a few counts. This chain connects TRBV4-2 to TRBJ2-3, with 11 bases identical to TRBD2. CDR3 length equals 17 residues. V dropped 6 bases and J dropped 4; count of bases not matched to a gene: 12. Germline V CDR1 and CDR2: LGHNA, YNFKEQ. As DNA, the CDR3 is TGTGCCAGCAGTGATAGAGGCGTAGCGGGGGGGCCAGATACGCAGTATTTT. Its translation: CASSDRGVAGGPDTQYF.

A few counts support this clone. This chain links TRBV5-4 with TRBJ1-1; TRBD1 matches at 7 bases. The CDR3 extends over 16 amino acids. The trim removed 4 bases at V and 6 bases at J, leaving 15 bases unmatched. Germline loops: CDR1 SGHNT, CDR2 YYREEE (reference sequence). The CDR3 reads CASSPPLTGIGPEAFF. The CDR3 DNA reads as TGTGCCAGCAGCCCGCCACTGACAGGGATCGGTCCTGAAGCTTTCTTT.

The chain is built from TRBV30 and TRBJ2-7; 10 bases match TRBD2. In germline, CDR1 is GTSNPN, CDR2 SVGIG (reference sequence). The CDR3 is 14 amino acids. J was trimmed by 2 bases and V by 4 bases; bases with no gene match: 5. The CDR3 sequence is CAWTVLAGPYEQYF. The CDR3 nucleotides read TGTGCCTGGACCGTACTAGCGGGACCCTACGAGCAGTACTTC.

This clone occurred a few times. The rearrangement links TRBV5-1 to TRBJ2-2; 7 bases match TRBD1. Germline trimming cut 8 bases from V and 4 bases from J; bases unmatched to any gene: 11. Germline CDR1 reads SGHRS; CDR2 reads YFSETQ. The length of the CDR3 is 15 residues. CDR3 region: CASLGQPDSTGELFF. The CDR3 nucleotides are TGCGCCAGTTTGGGACAGCCCGATTCCACCGGGGAGCTGTTTTTT.

This chain joins TRBV6-6 and TRBJ1-2; the D gene is possibly TRBD1 (5 bases). Germline V gene data show CDR1 as MNHNY and CDR2 as SVGAGI (reference sequence). V shed 4 bases and J shed 6 bases, with 15 bases lying between them. The CDR3 runs to 14 residues. The CDR3 here is CASSSPQGRDGYTF. The CDR3 nucleotides read TGTGCCAGCAGTTCCCCCCAGGGTAGGGATGGCTACACCTTC.

The chain joins TRBV6-6 to TRBJ2-7, with 8 bases identical to TRBD1. CDR3 length: 14 amino acids. V was pared by 2 bases and J by 3 bases, with 3 bases of the junction left unmatched. Per the germline V gene, CDR1 is MNHNY and CDR2 is SVGAGI (reference sequence). CDR3 region: CASSYGQGNYEQYF. CDR3 bases: TGTGCCAGCAGTTACGGACAGGGTAACTACGAGCAGTACTTC.

The rearrangement links TRBV6-1 to TRBJ2-5, with D tentatively TRBD1 (5 bases). The V gene lost 5 bases and the J gene lost 5 bases, with 6 bases spanning the gap. Germline CDR1 and CDR2: MNHNS and SASEGT. This CDR3 has 11 residues. The CDR3 DNA is TGTGCCAGCAGTTCAGGGGAGACCCAGTACTTC. Its translation: CASSSGETQYF.

CDR3 sequence (DNA): TGTGCCAGCAGTCCCTCGGGACTCATGAATAGTCCCCTCCACTTT. Amino acids: CASSPSGLMNSPLHF. The chain carries TRBV6-6 and TRBJ1-6; D is perhaps TRBD1 (5 bases). CDR1 and CDR2 (germline): MNHNY, SVGAGI (reference sequence). CDR3 length equals 15 residues. The ends were cut back, 5 bases at V and 13 bases at J, with 21 bases in the middle.

This clone has more than one count but fewer than ten. J is TRBJ1-1 and V is TRBV19; tentative D call: TRBD1 (6 bases). Germline lookup yields CDR1 LNHDA and CDR2 SQIVND (reference sequence). This CDR3 spans 16 amino acids. Trimming removed 11 bases at V and 0 bases at J, with 22 bases between. The CDR3 nucleotides are TGTGCCTCAACAGGGCGAGCGCTAGGGGTGAACACTGAAGCTTTCTTT. Encoded protein: CASTGRALGVNTEAFF.

The chain combines TRBV5-1 with TRBJ2-3; 10 nucleotides line up with TRBD2. The CDR3 consists of 19 residues. The germline gives CDR1 SGHRS, CDR2 YFSETQ. V shed 0 bases, J shed 4 bases, and the junction held 14 bases outside the gene matches. The CDR3 nucleotides read TGCGCCAGCAGCTTGGACAGCGGGGGGGGGTCAGCACAAGCAGATACGCAGTATTTT. This gives the protein CASSLDSGGGSAQADTQYF. Looking up the rest from reference TRBV5-1 and TRBJ2-3 gives the full variable domain: KAGVTQTPRYLIKTRGQQVTLSCSPISGHRSVSWYQQTPGQGLQFLFEYFSETQRNKGNFPGRFSGRQFSNSRSEMNVSTLELGDSALYLCASSLDSGGGSAQADTQYFGPGTRLTVL.

The genes are TRBV6-5 and TRBJ2-5; TRBD1 agrees at 8 bases. The J call could be wrong; TRBJ2-7 is a better fit for the DNA end. Germline loops: CDR1 MNHEY, CDR2 SVGAGI. CDR3 length: 15 residues. Written as DNA, the CDR3 is TGTGCCAGCAGTCAGACAGGGGTTGCAACCTACGAGCAGTACTTC. Encoded protein: CASSQTGVATYEQYF.

The rearrangement joins TRBV12-5 to TRBJ2-3, with D possibly being TRBD2 (6 bases). Germline loops: CDR1 LGHNT, CDR2 FRNRAP. This CDR3 spans 18 amino acids. Trimming stripped 1 base from V and 2 bases from J, with 19 bases between. The CDR3 coding sequence is TGTGCTAGTGGTTTGGGAGAACTAGCCGGAGTCGCCACAGATACGCAGTATTTT. Translating gives CASGLGELAGVATDTQYF.

The J gene is TRBJ2-3, the V gene TRBV30; D remains unclear. The ends were cut back, 3 bases at V and 5 bases at J, with 9 bases in the middle. The CDR3 extends over 12 amino acids. Looked up from germline, CDR1 is GTSNPN and CDR2 is SVGIG (reference sequence). CDR3 sequence (DNA): TGTGCCTGGAGATTGGTCGGAGATACGCAGTATTTT. Its translation is CAWRLVGDTQYF.

The rearrangement links TRBV4-1 to TRBJ1-2; 9 bases fit TRBD1. The germline CDR1 and CDR2 sequences are MGHRA and YSYEKL. The V and J ends lost 3 bases and 4 bases, in that order; junction bases with no gene match: 3. This CDR3 spans 14 amino acids. CDR3 protein: CASSHGTGPYGYTF. DNA for the CDR3: TGCGCCAGCAGCCATGGGACAGGGCCCTATGGCTACACCTTC.

A few counts support this clone. The chain recombines TRBV7-9 with TRBJ2-1, with D unresolved. This CDR3 contains 14 residues. The germline gives CDR1 SEHNR, CDR2 FQNEAQ (reference sequence). Between the trimmed V and J ends, which lost 0 bases and 10 bases, there was a span of 13 bases. CDR3 sequence reads: CASSLAVSLGEQFF. CDR3 in DNA: TGTGCCAGCAGCTTAGCAGTGAGCCTCGGGGAGCAGTTCTTC.

The gene calls are TRBV5-4 and TRBJ2-7; 8 bases line up with TRBD1. There are 14 residues in the CDR3. Germline CDR1 is SGHNT and CDR2 is YYREEE (reference sequence). The ends lost 0 bases at V and 4 bases at J; junction bases unmatched: 3. This chain's CDR3 is CASSLATGEYEQYF. CDR3 in DNA: TGTGCCAGCAGCTTGGCGACAGGGGAGTACGAGCAGTACTTC.

This clone was seen more than once but under ten times. The chain combines TRBV7-9 with TRBJ1-3; no definite D call. There are 15 residues in the CDR3. V was pared by 6 bases and J by 3 bases, with 15 bases between. From germline, CDR1 is SEHNR and CDR2 FQNEAQ (reference sequence). The CDR3 loop reads CASRGVDGGGNTIYF. In DNA, the CDR3 is TGTGCCAGCAGGGGAGTGGACGGCGGTGGAAACACCATATATTTT.

J is TRBJ2-3 and V is TRBV6-1, with 9 bases aligning to TRBD2. There are 15 residues in the CDR3. V trimming: 2 bases; J trimming: 8 bases; junction bases outside the gene matches: 8. The germline V gene has CDR1 MNHNS and CDR2 SASEGT. As DNA, the CDR3 is TGTGCCAGCAGTGAACTGCGGGAGGGCTCCGGTACGCAGTATTTT. It is translated as CASSELREGSGTQYF.

The chain employs TRBV5-4 and TRBJ1-2, with D perhaps matching TRBD1 (5 bases). The length of the CDR3 is 16 residues. The germline V gene encodes CDR1 SGHNT and CDR2 YYREEE (reference sequence). Trimming shortened V by 4 bases and J by 2 bases, and 18 bases separated the two germline ends. CDR3 protein: CASSRQTEPQNYGYTF. The CDR3 DNA reads TGTGCCAGCAGCCGGCAGACAGAGCCTCAGAACTATGGCTACACCTTC.

The rearrangement joins TRBV6-5 to TRBJ1-1; the match to TRBD1 covers 10 bases. The CDR3 has 14 amino acids. The junction had 9 bases not matched to a gene; V was cut back by 4 bases and J by 10 bases. Germline CDR1 MNHEY, CDR2 SVGAGI. This CDR3 is CASSSGTGEYGAFF. CDR3 DNA sequence: TGTGCCAGCAGTTCCGGGACAGGGGAATATGGAGCTTTCTTT.

The chain joins TRBV28 to TRBJ1-5; D gene uncertain. The CDR3 is 12 residues long. Germline V gene lookup returns CDR1 MDHEN and CDR2 SYDVKM. Trimming stripped 5 bases from V and 15 bases from J, with 17 bases between. In DNA, the CDR3 is TGTGCCAGCAGTCTGACCCTAGGCCCAGCGCATTTT. This gives the protein CASSLTLGPAHF.

The rearrangement joins TRBV28 to TRBJ1-1; D ambiguous. V was trimmed by 2 bases and J by 10 bases, leaving 17 bases between them. Germline CDR1 and CDR2: MDHEN and SYDVKM. This CDR3 is 14 amino acids long. The CDR3 reads CASSLIWRRSGAFF. The CDR3 region has the DNA TGTGCCAGCAGTTTAATTTGGCGAAGATCGGGAGCTTTCTTT.

V is TRBV5-1 and J is TRBJ1-4, with 9 bases matching TRBD1. Germline trimming cut 4 bases from V and 11 bases from J; bases unmatched to any gene: 6. In germline, CDR1 is SGHRS, CDR2 YFSETQ. The CDR3 runs 13 residues. The CDR3 DNA is TGCGCCAGCAGCGCGGGACAGGGACTCAAACTGTTTTTT. Translation: CASSAGQGLKLFF.

The chain employs TRBV2 and TRBJ1-1; weak D call: TRBD1 (6 bases). The V gene lost 5 bases and the J gene lost 7 bases, with 20 bases spanning the gap. CDR3 length: 15 residues. Germline loops: CDR1 SNHLY, CDR2 FYNNEI. CDR3 coding DNA: TGTGCCAGCAGTACTCGATCGACAGGAGCTAGTGAAGCTTTCTTT. Protein product: CASSTRSTGASEAFF. Together with reference TRBV2 and TRBJ1-1, the CDR3 gives the full variable domain: EPEVTQTPSHQVTQMGQEVILRCVPISNHLYFYWYRQILGQKVEFLVSFYNNEISEKSEIFDDQFSVERPDGSNFTLKIRSTKLEDSAMYFCASSTRSTGASEAFFGQGTRLTVV.